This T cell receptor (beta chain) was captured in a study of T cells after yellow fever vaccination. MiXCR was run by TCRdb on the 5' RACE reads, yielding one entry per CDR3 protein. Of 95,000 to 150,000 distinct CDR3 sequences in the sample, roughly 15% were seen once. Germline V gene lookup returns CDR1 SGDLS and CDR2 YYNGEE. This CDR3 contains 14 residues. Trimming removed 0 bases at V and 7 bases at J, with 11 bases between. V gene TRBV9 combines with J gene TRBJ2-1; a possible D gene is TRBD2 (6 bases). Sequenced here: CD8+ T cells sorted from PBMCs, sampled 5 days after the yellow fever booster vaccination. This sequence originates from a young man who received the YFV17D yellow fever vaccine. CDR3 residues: CASSVGGGTNEQFF. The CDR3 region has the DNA TGTGCCAGCAGCGTAGGTGGGGGGACTAATGAGCAGTTCTTC.